Sequencing of this T cell receptor beta chain was carried out in a study of post-analysis software for immune sequencing data. J gave up 4 bases and V 0 bases, and 6 bases lay outside the gene matches. Germline V gene data show CDR1 as LGHDT and CDR2 as YNNKEL (reference sequence). CDR3 length: 18 residues. The study's findings and limits: Compared with controls, patients had more of about 5 TRBV segments, including TRBV5-6, TRBV5-1 and TRBV20-1.

Built from TCR beta cDNA, the libraries had unique molecular identifiers in them. Each CDR3 protein gets one entry after TCRdb re-called the PCR reads with MiXCR. The sample contains 740,000 or so distinct CDR3 sequences, about 50% of which appear only once. This clonotype was observed a handful of times. As yet, its antigen is unknown. The clonotype was recovered from a girl under 18 with multiple sclerosis. The gene calls are TRBV3-1 and TRBJ2-1; 13 bases align to TRBD2. The material sequenced was blood. DNA of the CDR3: TGTGCCAGCAGCCAAGATTCCGGACTAGCGGGGGAGTACAATGAGCAGTTCTTC. Residues: CASSQDSGLAGEYNEQFF.